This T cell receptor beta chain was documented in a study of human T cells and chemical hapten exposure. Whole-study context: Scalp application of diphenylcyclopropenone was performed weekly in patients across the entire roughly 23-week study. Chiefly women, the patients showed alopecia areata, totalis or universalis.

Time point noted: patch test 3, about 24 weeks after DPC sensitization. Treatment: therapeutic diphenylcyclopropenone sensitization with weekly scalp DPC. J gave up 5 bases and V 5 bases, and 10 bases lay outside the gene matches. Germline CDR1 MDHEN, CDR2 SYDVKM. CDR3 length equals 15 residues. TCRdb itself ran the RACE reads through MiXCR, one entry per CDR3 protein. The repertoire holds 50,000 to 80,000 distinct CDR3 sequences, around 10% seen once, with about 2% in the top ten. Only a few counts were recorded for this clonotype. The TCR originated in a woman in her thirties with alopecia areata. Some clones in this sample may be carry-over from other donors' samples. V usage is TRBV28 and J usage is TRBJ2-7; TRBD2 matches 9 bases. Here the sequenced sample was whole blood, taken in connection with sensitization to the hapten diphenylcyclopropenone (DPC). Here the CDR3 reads CASSPGAGGPHEQYF. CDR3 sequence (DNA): TGTGCCAGCAGTCCTGGAGCGGGAGGCCCTCACGAGCAGTACTTC. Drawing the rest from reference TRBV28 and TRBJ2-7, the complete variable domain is DVKVTQSSRYLVKRTGEKVFLECVQDMDHENMFWYRQDPGLGLRLIYFSYDVKMKEKGDIPEGYSVSREKKERFSLILESASTNQTSMYLCASSPGAGGPHEQYFGPGTRLTVT.